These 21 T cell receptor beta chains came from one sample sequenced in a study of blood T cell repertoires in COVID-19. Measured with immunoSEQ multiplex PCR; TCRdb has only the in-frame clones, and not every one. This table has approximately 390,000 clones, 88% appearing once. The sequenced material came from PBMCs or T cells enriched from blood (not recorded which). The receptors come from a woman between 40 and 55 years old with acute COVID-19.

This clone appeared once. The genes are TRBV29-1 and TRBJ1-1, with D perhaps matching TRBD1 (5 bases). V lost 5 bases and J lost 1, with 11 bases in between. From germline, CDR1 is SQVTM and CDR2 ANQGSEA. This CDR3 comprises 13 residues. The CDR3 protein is CSVHRGWNTEAFF. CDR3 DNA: TGCAGCGTTCATAGGGGTTGGAACACTGAAGCTTTCTTT.

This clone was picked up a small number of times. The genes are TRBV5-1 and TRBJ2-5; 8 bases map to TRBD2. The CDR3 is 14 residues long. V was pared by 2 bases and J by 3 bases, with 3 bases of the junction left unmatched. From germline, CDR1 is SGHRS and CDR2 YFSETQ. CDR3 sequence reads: CASSLNSGKETQYF. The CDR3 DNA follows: TGCGCCAGCAGCTTAAATAGCGGGAAAGAGACCCAGTACTTC.

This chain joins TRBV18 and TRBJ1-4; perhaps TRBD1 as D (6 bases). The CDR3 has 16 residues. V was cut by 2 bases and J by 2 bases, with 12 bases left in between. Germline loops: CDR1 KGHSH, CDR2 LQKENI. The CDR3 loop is CASSPGGGRTNEKLFF. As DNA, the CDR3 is TGTGCCAGCTCACCAGGGGGCGGTCGGACTAATGAAAAACTGTTTTTT.

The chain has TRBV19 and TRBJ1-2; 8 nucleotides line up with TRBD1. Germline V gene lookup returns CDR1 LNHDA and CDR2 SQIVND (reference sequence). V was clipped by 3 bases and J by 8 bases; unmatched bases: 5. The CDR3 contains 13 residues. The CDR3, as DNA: TGTGCCAGTAGTATGGGACAGGCCGTGGGCTACACCTTC. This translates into CASSMGQAVGYTF.

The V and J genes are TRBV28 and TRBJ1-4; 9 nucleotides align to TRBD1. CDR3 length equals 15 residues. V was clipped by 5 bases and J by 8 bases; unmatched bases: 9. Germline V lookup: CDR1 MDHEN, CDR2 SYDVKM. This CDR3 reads CASSPSGTGMEKLFF. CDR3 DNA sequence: TGTGCCAGCAGTCCTTCCGGGACAGGGATGGAAAAACTGTTTTTT.

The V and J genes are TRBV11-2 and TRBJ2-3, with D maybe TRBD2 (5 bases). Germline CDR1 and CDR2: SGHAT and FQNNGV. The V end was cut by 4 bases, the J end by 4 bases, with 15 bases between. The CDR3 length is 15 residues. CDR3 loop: CASSYAGREPDTQYF. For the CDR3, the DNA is TGTGCCAGCAGCTATGCGGGCCGTGAGCCAGATACGCAGTATTTT.

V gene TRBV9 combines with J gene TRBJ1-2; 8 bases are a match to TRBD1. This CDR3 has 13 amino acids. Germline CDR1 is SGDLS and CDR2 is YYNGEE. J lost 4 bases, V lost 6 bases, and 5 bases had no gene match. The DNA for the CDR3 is TGTGCCAGCACCCGGACAGGGTCCTATGGCTACACCTTC. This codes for CASTRTGSYGYTF.

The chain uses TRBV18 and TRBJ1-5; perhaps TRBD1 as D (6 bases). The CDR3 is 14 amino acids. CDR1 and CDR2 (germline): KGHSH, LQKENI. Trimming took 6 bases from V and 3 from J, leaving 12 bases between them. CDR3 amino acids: CASSPTGFNQPQHF. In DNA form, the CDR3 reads TGTGCCAGCTCTCCGACAGGCTTCAATCAGCCCCAGCATTTT. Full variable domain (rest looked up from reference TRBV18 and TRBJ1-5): NAGVMQNPRHLVRRRGQEARLRCSPMKGHSHVYWYRQLPEEGLKFMVYLQKENIIDESGMPKERFSAEFPKEGPSILRIQQVVRGDSAAYFCASSPTGFNQPQHFGDGTRLSIL.

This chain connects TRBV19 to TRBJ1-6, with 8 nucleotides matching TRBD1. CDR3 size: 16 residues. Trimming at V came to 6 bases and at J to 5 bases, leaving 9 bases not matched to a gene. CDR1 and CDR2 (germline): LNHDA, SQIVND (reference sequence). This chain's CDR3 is CASSKPGQVNNSPLHF. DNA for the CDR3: TGTGCCAGTAGCAAACCGGGACAGGTTAATAATTCACCCCTCCACTTT.

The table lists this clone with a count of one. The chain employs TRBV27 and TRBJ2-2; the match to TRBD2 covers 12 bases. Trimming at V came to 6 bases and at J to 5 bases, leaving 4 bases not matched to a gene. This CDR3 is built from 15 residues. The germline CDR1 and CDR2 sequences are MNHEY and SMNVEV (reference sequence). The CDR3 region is CASSTSGGLTGELFF. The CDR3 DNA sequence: TGTGCCAGCAGCACTAGCGGGGGGCTTACCGGGGAGCTGTTTTTT.

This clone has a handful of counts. CDR3 in DNA: TGTGCCAGCAGCCAACCGGAGGGAGACACTGAAGCTTTCTTT. As protein: CASSQPEGDTEAFF. The V and J genes are TRBV6-5 and TRBJ1-1; D remains ambiguous. Germline assignment: CDR1 MNHEY and CDR2 SVGAGI. V was clipped by 6 bases and J by 3 bases, with 14 bases between them. The length of the CDR3 is 14 residues.

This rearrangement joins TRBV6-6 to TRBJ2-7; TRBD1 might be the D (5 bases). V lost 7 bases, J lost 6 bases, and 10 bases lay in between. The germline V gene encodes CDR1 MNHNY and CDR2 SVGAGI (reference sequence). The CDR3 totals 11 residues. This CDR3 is CASNQGGEQYF. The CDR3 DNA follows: TGTGCCAGCAATCAGGGTGGCGAGCAGTACTTC.

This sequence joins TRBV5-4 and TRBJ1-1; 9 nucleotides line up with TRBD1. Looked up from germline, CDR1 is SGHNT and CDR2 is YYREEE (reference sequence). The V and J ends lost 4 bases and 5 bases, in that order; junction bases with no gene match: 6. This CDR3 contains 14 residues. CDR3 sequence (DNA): TGTGCCAGCAGCCCGGGACAGGGCTGGACTGAAGCTTTCTTT. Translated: CASSPGQGWTEAFF.

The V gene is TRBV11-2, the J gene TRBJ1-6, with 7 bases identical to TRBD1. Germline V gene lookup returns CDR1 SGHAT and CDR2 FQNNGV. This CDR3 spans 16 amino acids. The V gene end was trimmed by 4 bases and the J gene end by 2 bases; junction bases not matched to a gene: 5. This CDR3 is CASSSTTGTYNSPLHF. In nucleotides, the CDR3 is TGTGCCAGCAGCTCGACGACAGGGACCTATAATTCACCCCTCCACTTT.

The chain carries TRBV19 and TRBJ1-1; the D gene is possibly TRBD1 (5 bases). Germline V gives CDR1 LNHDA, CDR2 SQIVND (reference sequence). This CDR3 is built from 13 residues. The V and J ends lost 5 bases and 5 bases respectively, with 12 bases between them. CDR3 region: CASSVQQGTEAFF. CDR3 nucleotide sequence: TGTGCCAGTAGTGTCCAGCAGGGAACTGAAGCTTTCTTT.

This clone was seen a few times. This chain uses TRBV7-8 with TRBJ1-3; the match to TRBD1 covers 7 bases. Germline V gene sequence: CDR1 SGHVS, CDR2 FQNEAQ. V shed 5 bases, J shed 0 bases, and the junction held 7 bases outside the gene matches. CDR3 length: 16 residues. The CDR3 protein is CASSQPDRSSGNTIYF. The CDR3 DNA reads TGTGCCAGCAGCCAACCGGACAGGAGCTCTGGAAACACCATATATTTT. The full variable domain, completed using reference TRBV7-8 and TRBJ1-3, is GAGVSQSPRYKVAKRGQDVALRCDPISGHVSLFWYQQALGQGPEFLTYFQNEAQLDKSGLPSDRFFAERPEGSVSTLKIQRTQQEDSAVYLCASSQPDRSSGNTIYFGEGSWLTVV.

CDR3 in amino acids: CASSQGPGHQETQYF. In DNA form, the CDR3 reads TGCGCCAGCAGCCAAGGACCGGGACATCAAGAGACCCAGTACTTC. The rearrangement links TRBV4-1 to TRBJ2-5; tentatively, D is TRBD1 (6 bases). Trimming shortened V by 1 base and J by 2 bases, and 11 bases separated the two germline ends. Germline-derived CDR1 and CDR2 are MGHRA and YSYEKL. There are 15 residues in the CDR3.

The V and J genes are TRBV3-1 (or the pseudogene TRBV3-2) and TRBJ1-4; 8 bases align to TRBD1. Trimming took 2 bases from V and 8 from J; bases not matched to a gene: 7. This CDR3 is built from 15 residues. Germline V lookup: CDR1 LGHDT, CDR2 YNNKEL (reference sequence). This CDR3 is CASSQTGTGDEKLFF. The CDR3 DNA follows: TGTGCCAGCAGCCAAACCGGGACAGGTGACGAAAAACTGTTTTTT.

CDR3 loop: CAISELPGDAQHF. For the CDR3, the DNA is TGTGCCATCAGTGAGTTACCAGGGGATGCCCAGCATTTT. The V and J genes are TRBV10-3 and TRBJ1-5; TRBD1 is a possible D gene (6 bases). Between the trimmed V and J ends, which lost 1 base and 11 bases, there was a span of 12 bases. The CDR3 extends over 13 amino acids. Germline V gene lookup returns CDR1 ENHRY and CDR2 SYGVKD.

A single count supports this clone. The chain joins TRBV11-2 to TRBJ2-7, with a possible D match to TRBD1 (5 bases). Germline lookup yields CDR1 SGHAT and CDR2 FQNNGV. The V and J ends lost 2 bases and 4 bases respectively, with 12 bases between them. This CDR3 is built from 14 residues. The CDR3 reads CASSLSPGKYEQYF. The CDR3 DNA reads TGTGCCAGCAGCTTATCGCCAGGGAAATACGAGCAGTACTTC.

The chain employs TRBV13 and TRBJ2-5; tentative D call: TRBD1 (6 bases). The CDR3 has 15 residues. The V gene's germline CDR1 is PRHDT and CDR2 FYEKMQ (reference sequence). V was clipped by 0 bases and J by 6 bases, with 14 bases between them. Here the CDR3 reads CASSLGGRGDKTQYF. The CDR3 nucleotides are TGTGCCAGCAGCTTAGGGGGCAGGGGTGATAAGACCCAGTACTTC.